This entry is about one TCR beta chain. TCRdb reanalyzed the 5' RACE reads, giving one entry per CDR3 protein sequence and no DNA. Its table records over 150,000 distinct CDR3 sequences. The data derive from a study of monozygotic twins with inflammatory bowel disease. The CDR3 runs to 17 residues. The germline V gene has CDR1 SGHRS and CDR2 YFSETQ. The source material was blood. The rearrangement uses TRBV5-1 and TRBJ1-1. This TCR was recovered from a human donor with ulcerative colitis or Crohn's disease, or a healthy co-twin of an affected twin (not recorded which). CDR3 in amino acids: CASRKDRVSFMNTEAFF.